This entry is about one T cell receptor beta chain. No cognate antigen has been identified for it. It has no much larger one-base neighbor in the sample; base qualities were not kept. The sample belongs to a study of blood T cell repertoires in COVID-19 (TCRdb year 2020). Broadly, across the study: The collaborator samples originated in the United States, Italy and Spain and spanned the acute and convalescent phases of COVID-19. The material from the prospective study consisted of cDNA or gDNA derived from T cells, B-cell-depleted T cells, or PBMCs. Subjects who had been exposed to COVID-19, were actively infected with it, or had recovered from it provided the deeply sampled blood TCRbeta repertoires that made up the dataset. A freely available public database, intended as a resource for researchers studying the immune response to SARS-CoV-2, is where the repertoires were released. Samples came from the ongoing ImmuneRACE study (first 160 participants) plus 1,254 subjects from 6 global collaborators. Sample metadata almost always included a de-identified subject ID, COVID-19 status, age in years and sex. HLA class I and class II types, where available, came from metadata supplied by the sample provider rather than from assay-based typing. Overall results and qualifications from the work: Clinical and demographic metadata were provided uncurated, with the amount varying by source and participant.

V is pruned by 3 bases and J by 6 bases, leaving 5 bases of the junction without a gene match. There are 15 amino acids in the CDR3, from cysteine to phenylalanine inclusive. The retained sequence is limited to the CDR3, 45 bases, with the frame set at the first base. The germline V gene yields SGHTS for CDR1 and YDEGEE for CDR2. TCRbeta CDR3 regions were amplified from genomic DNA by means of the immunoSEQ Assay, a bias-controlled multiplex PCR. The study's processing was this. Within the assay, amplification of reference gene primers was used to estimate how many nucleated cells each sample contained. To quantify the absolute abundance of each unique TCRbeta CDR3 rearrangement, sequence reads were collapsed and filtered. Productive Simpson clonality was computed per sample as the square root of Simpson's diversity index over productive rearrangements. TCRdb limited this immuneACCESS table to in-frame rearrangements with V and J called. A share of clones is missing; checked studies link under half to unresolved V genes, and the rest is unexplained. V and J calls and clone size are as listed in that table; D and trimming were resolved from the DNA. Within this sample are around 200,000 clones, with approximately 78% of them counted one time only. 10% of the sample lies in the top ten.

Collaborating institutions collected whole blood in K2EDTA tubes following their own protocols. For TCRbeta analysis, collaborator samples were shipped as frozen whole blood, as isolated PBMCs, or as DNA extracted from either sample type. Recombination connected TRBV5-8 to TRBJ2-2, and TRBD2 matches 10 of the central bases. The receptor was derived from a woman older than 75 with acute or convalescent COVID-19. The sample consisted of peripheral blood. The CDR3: CASSSQLAGAGELFF. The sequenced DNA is TGTGCCAGCAGCTCCCAGCTAGCGGGAGCCGGGGAGCTGTTTTTT.